The T cell receptor beta chain described here comes from a study of T cells in Graves' hyperthyroidism and ophthalmopathy. The CDR3 length is 13 residues. V gave up 4 bases and J gave up 6 bases, with 12 bases separating them. The V gene's germline CDR1 is SNHLY and CDR2 FYNNEI. RNA transcripts provided the source from which TCR beta CDR3 regions were amplified. Using the HTBI primer set, a first-round RT-PCR was run on the TCR CDR3. TCRdb processed the multiplex PCR reads anew with MiXCR; each CDR3 protein has one entry. This table holds a few hundred thousand distinct CDR3 sequences, under 60% found once. A word on this clonotype: Its antigen is unknown.

General study points: Most thyroid clonotypes with frequency above 0.001 were detected in blood.

The sequence came from a woman aged 18-29 years with Graves' hyperthyroidism. V gene TRBV2 combines with J gene TRBJ1-2; D is possibly TRBD1 (5 bases). The sample comprised peripheral blood or thyroid tissue (not recorded which). CDR3 nucleotides: TGTGCCAGCAGTGCAGGGAGGGGCCATGGCTACACCTTC. This gives the protein CASSAGRGHGYTF. Combining the CDR3 with reference TRBV2 and TRBJ1-2 gives the whole variable domain EPEVTQTPSHQVTQMGQEVILRCVPISNHLYFYWYRQILGQKVEFLVSFYNNEISEKSEIFDDQFSVERPDGSNFTLKIRSTKLEDSAMYFCASSAGRGHGYTFGSGTRLTVV.